This TCR beta chain was captured in a study of tumor-infiltrating lymphocytes in primary liver carcinoma (dated 2017 in TCRdb). Regarding the study in general: Of the five patients (three men and two women, aged 30 to 69 years), four had hepatocellular carcinoma and one had combined HCC and intrahepatic cholangiocarcinoma. Tumors of the five patients were stage T1-T3 N0M0 with maximum diameters of about 4.2 to 10 cm. Roughly 3.5 to 8 million productive TCRbeta reads were obtained per sample, and no significant difference in read depth was found between tissue types. Across five regions of each liver tumor, along with adjacent normal tissue and blood, the study brought together TCRbeta repertoire sequencing, expression microarrays and whole-exome sequencing. A total of some 35 specimens from 5 patients went through TCRbeta repertoire sequencing, namely 25 tumor regions, 5 adjacent noncancerous liver tissues and 5 peripheral blood samples. To link TCRbeta repertoire diversity to the local molecular phenotype, the 20 to 30 tumor region samples were profiled with Agilent mRNA microarrays. High reproducibility was observed for the technical replicate repertoires, with mean shared-clone rates roughly 0.92 and correlation coefficients above 0.98. Here is what the overall study found, with its caveats: Repertoire overlap was found to be higher between tumor regions (mean about 35%) than between tumor-adjacent (approximately 17%) or tumor-blood (14%) pairs, consistent with antigen-driven expansion. Just about 7-25% of top clones turned up in all five regions of a tumor, which suggests spatial heterogeneity among tumor-infiltrating T cells. The top 250 clones accounted for a significantly greater share of the repertoire in tumors than in blood (p = 0.039). Only the TCR beta chain was sequenced, which likely underestimates true repertoire diversity because unpaired alpha chains were not captured. With just four or five patients in the study, the authors point out that the findings should be validated in a larger study. Bulk unsorted samples precluded comparing CD4+ and CD8+ T cell repertoires.

Without any cell sorting, total RNA and DNA were extracted together from approximately 22-30 mg of bulk tissue using the AllPrep DNA/RNA mini kit. Between November 2015 and March 2016, roughly five patients in China with histopathologically diagnosed primary liver carcinoma had surgical resection. At the time of sampling, the patients had chronic HBV infection and had not received any treatment. Five spatially separated regions were sampled per tumor: superior, inferior, left-lateral and right-lateral poles, plus the tumor centre. Histology showed that every tumor sample contained more than 80% viable tumor cells. Pieces of fresh tumor and adjacent tissue were cut in half, with one half kept in RNAlater at -80 degrees C and the other half sent for histology. CDR3 length: 15 amino acids, cysteine to phenylalanine. This entry keeps only the CDR3 DNA: 45 bases, framed from base 1. From the germline V gene, CDR1 is LGHNA and CDR2 is YNFKEQ.

A constant-region primer and ProtoScript II reverse transcriptase were used to reverse-transcribe TCRbeta-specific cDNA from approximately 450 ng total RNA. Construction of the TCRbeta libraries relied on three nested rounds of multiplex PCR, following a slightly modified ARM-PCR procedure. Each of the first two PCR rounds ran for around 11 cycles using multiplex TRBV1-TRBV30 forward primers together with a Cbeta reverse primer. Sample barcodes and Illumina adapters were added in a final 25-cycle PCR using Deep VentR polymerase. Amplicons of 200-500 bp were gel-purified with a QIAquick gel extraction kit before sequencing. The TCRbeta amplicons were sequenced with 250-bp paired-end reads on an Illumina HiSeq 2500. The paper's data handling went like this. To recover full CDR3 sequences, reads were quality-trimmed using Trimmomatic v0.33 and paired reads were then merged using FLASH v1.2.11. V, D and J germline segments were assigned to the rearranged TCRbeta sequences by MiGEC v1.2.1b. VDJtools v1.0.0 computed clonotype statistics and Shannon-Wiener diversity indices. To reduce sampling bias, subsequent analyses other than the diversity analysis used only the 250 most abundant clonotypes in each sample. TCRdb itself trimmed the public reads at Q25 with fastp, ran MiXCR and retained productive beta chains. Every entry covers one CDR3 protein and lists the most common genes and DNA from its rows. TCRdb, not the original authors, processed these V and J calls. This sample comprises fewer than 200,000 distinct CDR3 sequences, around 85% of them detected only once. The ten largest clones represent roughly 18% of the sample.

In regard to this clonotype: No antigen is known for it. Compared with germline, one end of the junction differs, possibly owing to a read error.

This TCR derives from a man aged 40-55 years with primary liver carcinoma and hepatitis B virus infection. The source material was tumor tissue from primary liver carcinoma. The V and J genes are TRBV4-2 and TRBJ2-1; the D gene assignment is ambiguous. Read as DNA, the sequence is TGTGCCAGCAGCCAAGCGACTCGTGAGTACAATGAGCTGTTCTTC. The resulting protein is CASSQATREYNELFF.